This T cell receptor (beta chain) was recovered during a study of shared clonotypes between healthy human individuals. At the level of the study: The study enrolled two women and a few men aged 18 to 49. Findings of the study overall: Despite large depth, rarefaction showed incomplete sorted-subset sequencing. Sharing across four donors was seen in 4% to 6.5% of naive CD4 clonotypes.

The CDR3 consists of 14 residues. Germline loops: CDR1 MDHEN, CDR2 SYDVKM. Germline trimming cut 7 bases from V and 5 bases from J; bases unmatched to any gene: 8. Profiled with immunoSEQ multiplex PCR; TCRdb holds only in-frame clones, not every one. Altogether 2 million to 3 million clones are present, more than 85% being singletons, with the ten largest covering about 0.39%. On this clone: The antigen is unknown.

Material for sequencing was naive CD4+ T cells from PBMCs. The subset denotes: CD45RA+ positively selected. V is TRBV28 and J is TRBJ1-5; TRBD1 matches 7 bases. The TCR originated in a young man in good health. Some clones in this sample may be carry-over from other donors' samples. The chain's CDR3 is CASKGEQGDQPQHF. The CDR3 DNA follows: TGTGCCAGCAAAGGGGAGCAGGGGGATCAGCCCCAGCATTTT. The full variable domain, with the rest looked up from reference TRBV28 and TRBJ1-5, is DVKVTQSSRYLVKRTGEKVFLECVQDMDHENMFWYRQDPGLGLRLIYFSYDVKMKEKGDIPEGYSVSREKKERFSLILESASTNQTSMYLCASKGEQGDQPQHFGDGTRLSIL.